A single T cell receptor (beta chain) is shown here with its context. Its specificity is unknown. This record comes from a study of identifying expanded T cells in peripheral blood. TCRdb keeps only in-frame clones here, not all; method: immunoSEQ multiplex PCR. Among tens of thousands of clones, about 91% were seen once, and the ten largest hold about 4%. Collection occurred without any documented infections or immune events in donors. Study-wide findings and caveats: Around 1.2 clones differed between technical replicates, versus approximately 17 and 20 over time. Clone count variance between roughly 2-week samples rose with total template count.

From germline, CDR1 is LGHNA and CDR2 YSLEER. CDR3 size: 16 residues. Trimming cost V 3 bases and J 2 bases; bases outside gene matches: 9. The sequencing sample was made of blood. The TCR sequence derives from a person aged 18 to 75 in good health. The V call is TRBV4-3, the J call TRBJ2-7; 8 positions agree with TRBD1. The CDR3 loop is CASSHPPDRDTYEQYF. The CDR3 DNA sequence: TGCGCCAGCAGCCACCCACCGGACAGGGATACCTACGAGCAGTACTTC.